This T cell receptor (beta chain) was recovered during a study of blood T cell repertoires in COVID-19. Study background: Italy, Spain and the United States were the sources of the convalescent and acute COVID-19 samples. PBMCs, B-cell-depleted T cells, or T cells provided the cDNA or gDNA that made up the material.

Authors' analysis steps: Researchers report that nucleated cell counts were estimated from reference gene primer amplification. Generated by immunoSEQ multiplex PCR, the TCRdb table keeps only in-frame clones and is missing some. The DNA gave D and trimming, while V, J and clone size come from that table. The profile shows 220,000 or so clones, 84% of them singletons. The CDR3 has 16 residues. Looked up from germline, CDR1 is SEHNR and CDR2 is FQNEAQ (reference sequence). V was shortened by 1 base and J by 0 bases, with 7 bases between the two germline ends. The chain joins TRBV7-9 to TRBJ1-6; D gene ambiguous. The origin of this receptor is an older woman who had recovered from COVID-19. Sequencing was performed on peripheral blood. The CDR3: CASSLDPSSYNSPLHF. CDR3 DNA: TGTGCCAGCAGCTTAGACCCGAGCTCCTATAATTCACCCCTCCACTTT.